This T cell receptor beta chain appears in the sequencing data of a study of blood T cell repertoires in COVID-19. Only in-frame clones appear in the TCRdb table, and some are missing; sequencing was by immunoSEQ multiplex PCR. The profile shows roughly 40,000 clones, about 78% of them singletons. Germline V gives CDR1 KGHSH, CDR2 LQKENI. Trimming cost V 5 bases and J 0 bases, with 13 bases left between them. The CDR3 is made up of 15 amino acids. The source is a man between 65 and 85 years old with active or convalescent COVID-19. V is TRBV18 and J is TRBJ1-1; a possible D gene is TRBD1 (6 bases). Sequenced: peripheral blood. The CDR3 coding sequence is TGTGCCAGCTCAGCCCCCAGGGGATTGAACACTGAAGCTTTCTTT. Its translation: CASSAPRGLNTEAFF. The full variable domain, completed using reference TRBV18 and TRBJ1-1, is NAGVMQNPRHLVRRRGQEARLRCSPMKGHSHVYWYRQLPEEGLKFMVYLQKENIIDESGMPKERFSAEFPKEGPSILRIQQVVRGDSAAYFCASSAPRGLNTEAFFGQGTRLTVV.